This TCR beta chain was identified in a study of T-cell reconstitution after alpha-beta-depleted transplantation in children. The V gene lost 6 bases and the J gene lost 1 base, with 15 bases spanning the gap. This CDR3 comprises 15 residues. CDR1 is SGHTA, CDR2 FQGNSA, per germline. The authors prepared the TCRbeta library with unique molecular identifiers. A single record per CDR3 protein comes from TCRdb applying MiXCR to the PCR reads. The table records fewer than 550,000 distinct CDR3 sequences, roughly 11% of them present only once. The source material was PBMCs from the stem cell graft donor, sampled from the stem cell graft. The sequence was obtained from a human donor who donated a stem cell graft to a child with acute myeloid leukemia. The chain carries TRBV7-2 and TRBJ1-1; D remains ambiguous. The CDR3 nucleotides are TGTGCCAGCAGACTACGGGGATTTTCGAACACTGAAGCTTTCTTT. It encodes CASRLRGFSNTEAFF.